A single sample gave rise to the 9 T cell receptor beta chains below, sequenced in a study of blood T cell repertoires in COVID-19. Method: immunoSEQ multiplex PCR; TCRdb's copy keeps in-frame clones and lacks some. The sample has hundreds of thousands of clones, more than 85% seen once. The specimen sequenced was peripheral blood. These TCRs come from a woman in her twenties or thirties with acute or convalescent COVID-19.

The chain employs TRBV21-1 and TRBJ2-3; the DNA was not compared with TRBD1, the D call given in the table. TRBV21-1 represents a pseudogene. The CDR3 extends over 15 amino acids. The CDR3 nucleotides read TGTGCCAGCAGCAAGATCGACAGGTACACAGATACGCAGTATTTT. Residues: CASSKIDRYTDTQYF.

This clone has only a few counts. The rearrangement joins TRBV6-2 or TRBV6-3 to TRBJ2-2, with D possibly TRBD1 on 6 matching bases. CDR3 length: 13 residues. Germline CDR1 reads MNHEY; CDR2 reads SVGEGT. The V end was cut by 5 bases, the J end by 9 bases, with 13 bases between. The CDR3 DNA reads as TGTGCCAGCAGTCAAAACAGGGACCGGGAGCTGTTTTTT. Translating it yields CASSQNRDRELFF.

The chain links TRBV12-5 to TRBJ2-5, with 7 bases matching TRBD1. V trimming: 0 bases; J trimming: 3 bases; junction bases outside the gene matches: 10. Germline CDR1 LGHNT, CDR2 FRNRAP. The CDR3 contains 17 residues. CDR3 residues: CASGLVVYRGGEETQYF. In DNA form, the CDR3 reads TGTGCTAGTGGTTTGGTAGTATACAGGGGTGGGGAAGAGACCCAGTACTTC. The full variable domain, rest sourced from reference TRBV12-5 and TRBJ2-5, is DARVTQTPRHKVTEMGQEVTMRCQPILGHNTVFWYRQTMMQGLELLAYFRNRAPLDDSGMPKDRFSAEMPDATLATLKIQPSEPRDSAVYFCASGLVVYRGGEETQYFGPGTRLLVL.

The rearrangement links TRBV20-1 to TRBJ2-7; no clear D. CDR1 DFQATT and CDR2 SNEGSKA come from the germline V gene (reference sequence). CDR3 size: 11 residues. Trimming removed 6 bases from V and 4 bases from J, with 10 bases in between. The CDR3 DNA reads TGCAGTGCCATCCGCAGTTACGAGCAGTACTTC. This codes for CSAIRSYEQYF.

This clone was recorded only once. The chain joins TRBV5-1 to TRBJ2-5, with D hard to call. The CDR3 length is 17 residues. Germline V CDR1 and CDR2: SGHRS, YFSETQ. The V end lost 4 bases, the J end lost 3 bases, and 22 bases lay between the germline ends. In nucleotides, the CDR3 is TGCGCCAGCAGCGCCTCACCCTGGTTCTCGGCGGAAGAGACCCAGTACTTC. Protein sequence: CASSASPWFSAEETQYF. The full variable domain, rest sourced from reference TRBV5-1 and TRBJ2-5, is KAGVTQTPRYLIKTRGQQVTLSCSPISGHRSVSWYQQTPGQGLQFLFEYFSETQRNKGNFPGRFSGRQFSNSRSEMNVSTLELGDSALYLCASSASPWFSAEETQYFGPGTRLLVL.

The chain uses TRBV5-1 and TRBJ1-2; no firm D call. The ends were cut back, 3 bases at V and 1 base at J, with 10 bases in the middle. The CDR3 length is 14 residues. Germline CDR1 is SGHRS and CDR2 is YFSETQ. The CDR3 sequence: CASSSGGLNYGYTF. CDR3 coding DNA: TGCGCCAGCAGCTCTGGCGGGCTTAACTATGGCTACACCTTC.

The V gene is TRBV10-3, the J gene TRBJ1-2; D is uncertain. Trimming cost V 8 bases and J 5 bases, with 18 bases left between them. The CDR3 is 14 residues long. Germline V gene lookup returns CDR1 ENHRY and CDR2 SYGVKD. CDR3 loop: CAIGGEEGLYGYTF. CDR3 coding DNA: TGTGCCATCGGTGGGGAGGAAGGACTTTATGGCTACACCTTC.

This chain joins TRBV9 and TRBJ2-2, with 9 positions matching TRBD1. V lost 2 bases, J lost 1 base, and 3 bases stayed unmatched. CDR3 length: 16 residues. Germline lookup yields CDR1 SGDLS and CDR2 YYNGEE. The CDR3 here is CASSVRQGVNTGELFF. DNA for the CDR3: TGTGCCAGCAGCGTCCGACAGGGGGTGAACACCGGGGAGCTGTTTTTT.

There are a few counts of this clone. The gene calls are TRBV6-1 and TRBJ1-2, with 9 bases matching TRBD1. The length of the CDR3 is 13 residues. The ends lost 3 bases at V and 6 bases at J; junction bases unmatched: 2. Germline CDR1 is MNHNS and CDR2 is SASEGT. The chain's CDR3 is CASSDTGGHGYTF. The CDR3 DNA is TGTGCCAGCAGTGACACAGGGGGCCATGGCTACACCTTC.